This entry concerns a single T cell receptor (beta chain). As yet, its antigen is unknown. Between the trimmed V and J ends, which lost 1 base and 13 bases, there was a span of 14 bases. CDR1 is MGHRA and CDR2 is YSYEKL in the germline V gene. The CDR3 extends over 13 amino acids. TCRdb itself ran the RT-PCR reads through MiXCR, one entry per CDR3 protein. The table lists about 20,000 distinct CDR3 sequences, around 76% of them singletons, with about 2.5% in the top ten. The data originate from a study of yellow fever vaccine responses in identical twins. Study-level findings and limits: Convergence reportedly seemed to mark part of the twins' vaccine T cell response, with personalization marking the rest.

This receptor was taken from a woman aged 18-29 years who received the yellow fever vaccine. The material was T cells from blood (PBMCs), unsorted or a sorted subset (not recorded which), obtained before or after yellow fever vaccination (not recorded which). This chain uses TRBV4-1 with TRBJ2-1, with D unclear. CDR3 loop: CASSQGDLNLQFF. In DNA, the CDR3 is TGCGCCAGCAGCCAAGGGGATTTAAATCTACAGTTCTTC.